A single sample is the source of the 27 T cell receptor beta chains below, sequenced in a study of blood T cell repertoires in COVID-19. Assay used: immunoSEQ multiplex PCR; TCRdb lists only in-frame clones, some missing. Altogether 80,000 to 130,000 clones are present, roughly 88% being singletons, with the ten largest covering 6.5%. The sequenced sample was peripheral blood. The source of these receptors is a woman aged 55-69 years with acute or convalescent COVID-19.

This clone has more than one count but fewer than ten. The genes are TRBV19 and TRBJ2-4, with TRBD2 matching 13 bases. The V and J ends lost 5 bases and 4 bases, in that order; junction bases with no gene match: 17. This CDR3 has 20 residues. The germline V gene has CDR1 LNHDA and CDR2 SQIVND (reference sequence). The DNA for the CDR3 is TGTGCCAGTAGTGTGAGACCGGGACTAGCGGGATTGGGGTTAAAAAACATTCAGTACTTC. Translating it yields CASSVRPGLAGLGLKNIQYF.

With respect to this clone: The junction and the germline gene differ at one end; a read error may be behind it. This chain connects TRBV29-1 to TRBJ1-2, with a tentative D call TRBD1 (6 bases). The CDR3 totals 11 residues. Germline loops: CDR1 SQVTM, CDR2 ANQGSEA. This CDR3 is CSVEGGDGYTF. CDR3 coding DNA: TGCAGCGTGGAAGGGGGAGATGGCTACACCTTC. The entire variable domain, with the rest obtained from reference TRBV29-1 and TRBJ1-2, is as follows: SAVISQKPSRDICQRGTSLTIQCQVDSQVTMMFWYRQQPGQSLTLIATANQGSEATYESGFVIDKFPISRPNLTFSTLTVSNMSPEDSSIYLCSVEGGDGYTFGSGTRLTVV.

The chain employs TRBV18 and TRBJ1-2; D is unclear. Trimming took 6 bases from V and 3 from J, leaving 17 bases between them. CDR1 KGHSH and CDR2 LQKENI come from the germline V gene. The length of the CDR3 is 15 residues. The DNA of the CDR3 is TGTGCCAGCTCGCTAACGTCTGATATGGACTATGGCTACACCTTC. Amino acid sequence: CASSLTSDMDYGYTF.

This clone was recorded a few times. The chain is built from TRBV6-5 and TRBJ2-5, with D possibly TRBD2 on 5 matching bases. With 5 bases removed from V and 3 bases from J, the gap between germline ends came to 10 bases. The germline V gene encodes CDR1 MNHEY and CDR2 SVGAGI. The CDR3 spans 13 residues. CDR3 DNA sequence: TGTGCCAGCAGTCGGACTCGAGAAGAGACCCAGTACTTC. This codes for CASSRTREETQYF.

The rearrangement links TRBV5-4 to TRBJ1-1; D ambiguous. Per the germline V gene, CDR1 is SGHNT and CDR2 is YYREEE (reference sequence). The CDR3 consists of 13 residues. V lost 3 bases and J 0 bases, leaving 6 bases between the germline ends. The CDR3 protein is CASSSGMNTEAFF. DNA of the CDR3: TGTGCCAGCAGCTCCGGGATGAACACTGAAGCTTTCTTT.

This clone showed up just once. The chain couples TRBV2 to TRBJ2-3; 7 positions agree with TRBD2. The CDR3 totals 12 residues. With 7 bases clipped from V and 6 bases from J, the junction kept 4 bases outside the gene matches. Per germline, CDR1 SNHLY and CDR2 FYNNEI. In nucleotides, the CDR3 is TGTGCCAGCAATCGGGGGGTGGATACGCAGTATTTT. This translates into CASNRGVDTQYF.

V and J are TRBV15 and TRBJ1-5; 7 nucleotides match TRBD1. Germline CDR1 and CDR2: LNHNV and YYDKDF (reference sequence). The CDR3 spans 13 residues. With 0 bases clipped from V and 13 bases from J, the junction kept 6 bases outside the gene matches. Here the CDR3 reads CATSRDRQGLQHF. The CDR3 nucleotides read TGTGCCACCAGCAGAGATCGACAGGGCCTACAGCATTTT. The variable domain in full, with the rest retrieved from reference TRBV15 and TRBJ1-5, is DAMVIQNPRYQVTQFGKPVTLSCSQTLNHNVMYWYQQKSSQAPKLLFHYYDKDFNNEADTPDNFQSRRPNTSFCFLDIRSPGLGDTAMYLCATSRDRQGLQHFGDGTRLSIL.

The chain has TRBV18 and TRBJ2-7; 10 bases line up with TRBD2. There are 15 residues in the CDR3. Germline V CDR1 and CDR2: KGHSH, LQKENI. The J segment lost 5 bases and the V segment lost 2 bases, leaving 6 bases of the junction unmatched. The DNA of the CDR3 is TGTGCCAGCTCACCAGCTAGCGGGAGCGTCAACGAGCAGTACTTC. Its translation is CASSPASGSVNEQYF.

The rearrangement joins TRBV5-6 to TRBJ2-2; 7 positions agree with TRBD2. The CDR3 is 14 residues long. Germline CDR1 reads SGHDT; CDR2 reads YYEEEE. V trimming: 5 bases; J trimming: 8 bases; junction bases outside the gene matches: 9. The CDR3 DNA is TGTGCCAGCAGTCCCCAGCGGGGTCTGGGGGAGCTGTTTTTT. Translated: CASSPQRGLGELFF. The entire variable domain, with the rest obtained from reference TRBV5-6 and TRBJ2-2, is as follows: DAGVTQSPTHLIKTRGQQVTLRCSPKSGHDTVSWYQQALGQGPQFIFQYYEEEERQRGNFPDRFSGHQFPNYSSELNVNALLLGDSALYLCASSPQRGLGELFFGEGSRLTVL.

The genes are TRBV4-2 and TRBJ2-2, with 11 nucleotides matching TRBD2. The CDR3 spans 17 residues. The J segment lost 0 bases and the V segment lost 6 bases, leaving 6 bases of the junction unmatched. CDR1 and CDR2 from the germline V gene are LGHNA and YNFKEQ. The CDR3 region has the DNA TGTGCCAGCAGTCCCGGGACTAGCGGCCCGAACACCGGGGAGCTGTTTTTT. Its protein product is CASSPGTSGPNTGELFF.

V is TRBV7-8 and J is TRBJ1-1; D is perhaps TRBD1 (5 bases). This CDR3 has 16 residues. Looked up from germline, CDR1 is SGHVS and CDR2 is FQNEAQ. V gave up 1 base and J gave up 0 bases, with 12 bases separating them. The CDR3 is CASSLGGRGMNTEAFF. In DNA, the CDR3 is TGTGCCAGCAGCTTAGGTGGGAGGGGAATGAACACTGAAGCTTTCTTT.

The CDR3 DNA is TGTGCCAGCAGCCCGGACAGTGTCTCCTATGGCTACACCTTC. Translating it yields CASSPDSVSYGYTF. The J gene is TRBJ1-2, the V gene TRBV5-4; a weak D match, TRBD1 (6 bases). The CDR3 totals 14 residues. In germline, CDR1 is SGHNT, CDR2 YYREEE (reference sequence). V dropped 4 bases and J dropped 4 bases, with 14 bases sitting between them.

The chain links TRBV6-1 to TRBJ1-5, with 7 nucleotides matching TRBD1. This CDR3 has 15 amino acids. Germline lookup yields CDR1 MNHNS and CDR2 SASEGT. With 3 bases clipped from V and 0 bases from J, the junction kept 2 bases outside the gene matches. The CDR3 DNA follows: TGTGCCAGCAGTGAGGGGACAGTTAGCAATCAGCCCCAGCATTTT. Protein sequence: CASSEGTVSNQPQHF.

This sequence joins TRBV12-3 or TRBV12-4 and TRBJ1-6; TRBD1 matches 7 bases. V was pared by 6 bases and J by 8 bases, with 4 bases of the junction left unmatched. The length of the CDR3 is 13 residues. CDR3 loop: CASSRDSYSPLHF. CDR3 in DNA: TGTGCCAGCAGCCGGGACAGCTATTCACCCCTCCACTTT.

This clone was recorded a few times. This rearrangement joins TRBV14 to TRBJ2-1, with TRBD2 as a possible D gene (5 bases). Deletions cut 2 bases from V and 6 bases from J, with 14 bases between. CDR1 is SGHDN and CDR2 is FVKESK in the germline V gene. This CDR3 is 15 amino acids long. The CDR3 DNA is TGTGCCAGCAGCCAATCCCCTACTAGTGGCAATGAGCAGTTCTTC. Its protein is CASSQSPTSGNEQFF.

This clone was counted a single time. The chain recombines TRBV18 with TRBJ1-5; TRBD1 agrees at 7 bases. The trim removed 3 bases at V and 3 bases at J, leaving 8 bases unmatched. This CDR3 region has 16 residues. The germline CDR1 and CDR2 sequences are KGHSH and LQKENI. The CDR3 sequence is CASSPQGDTYNQPQHF. In nucleotides, the CDR3 is TGTGCCAGCTCACCGCAGGGGGACACATACAATCAGCCCCAGCATTTT.

This clone was counted a few times. The chain recombines TRBV7-9 with TRBJ2-7; TRBD1 agrees at 8 bases. After removal of 5 bases from V and 6 bases from J, the junction contained 15 bases not matched to a gene. Germline V gene data show CDR1 as SEHNR and CDR2 as FQNEAQ (reference sequence). The CDR3 has 16 residues. The CDR3 region has the DNA TGTGCCAGCAGCCGCGCCGGGACAGGTCCTTTGGCCGAGCAGTACTTC. Translated: CASSRAGTGPLAEQYF.

The sample holds a few counts of this clone. V usage is TRBV21-1 and J usage is TRBJ2-5; the table assigns TRBD1, which was not confirmed against the DNA. TRBV21-1 is labeled a pseudogene. The CDR3 runs 17 residues. The CDR3 DNA is TGTGCCAGCAGCAAAGATGAAAGAGGGACAGCGCTAGAGACCCAGTACTTC. It encodes CASSKDERGTALETQYF.

This chain uses TRBV5-1 with TRBJ2-3; no clear D. Looked up from germline, CDR1 is SGHRS and CDR2 is YFSETQ. CDR3 size: 13 residues. V lost 1 base and J 4 bases, leaving 7 bases between the germline ends. The CDR3 DNA reads as TGCGCCAGCAGCTTGTATTCCGCAGATACGCAGTATTTT. Translation gives CASSLYSADTQYF.

This chain links TRBV28 with TRBJ2-3; D remains unclear. Trimming removed 1 base at V and 3 bases at J, with 11 bases between. CDR3 length equals 15 residues. Per the germline V gene, CDR1 is MDHEN and CDR2 is SYDVKM. The CDR3 here is CASSLLNRETDTQYF. Here the CDR3 DNA reads TGTGCCAGCAGTTTATTGAACAGAGAGACAGATACGCAGTATTTT.

Here the CDR3 DNA reads TGTGCCAGTAGTATGGAGGCGGGAGTGAGGGATGAGCAGTTCTTC. Its protein is CASSMEAGVRDEQFF. This chain links TRBV19 with TRBJ2-1; 7 positions match TRBD2. Germline V gives CDR1 LNHDA, CDR2 SQIVND (reference sequence). The CDR3 is 15 amino acids. V was clipped by 3 bases and J by 8 bases; unmatched bases: 10. Supplemented by reference TRBV19 and TRBJ2-1, the full variable domain reads DGGITQSPKYLFRKEGQNVTLSCEQNLNHDAMYWYRQDPGQGLRLIYYSQIVNDFQKGDIAEGYSVSREKKESFPLTVTSAQKNPTAFYLCASSMEAGVRDEQFFGPGTRLTVL.

The V and J genes are TRBV28 and TRBJ2-1; 10 bases fit TRBD1. The CDR3 consists of 12 residues. Trimming cost V 11 bases and J 6 bases; bases outside gene matches: 4. Looked up from germline, CDR1 is MDHEN and CDR2 is SYDVKM. The CDR3 DNA is TGTGCCGGACAGGGGGTAGGCAATGAGCAGTTCTTC. Residues: CAGQGVGNEQFF.

The chain employs TRBV7-9 and TRBJ2-4; 9 nucleotides agree with TRBD2. This CDR3 comprises 16 residues. Germline V lookup: CDR1 SEHNR, CDR2 FQNEAQ (reference sequence). V gave up 3 bases and J gave up 3 bases; unmatched junction bases: 6. CDR3 amino acids: CASSLVAGVGKNIQYF. The CDR3 DNA reads as TGTGCCAGCAGCTTGGTAGCGGGAGTAGGCAAAAACATTCAGTACTTC.

The J gene is TRBJ2-1, the V gene TRBV28, with TRBD1 identical over 8 bases. The CDR3 is 17 residues long. The V and J ends lost 5 bases and 0 bases, in that order; junction bases with no gene match: 9. CDR1 and CDR2 from the germline V gene are MDHEN and SYDVKM. The CDR3 loop is CASSPGQGGISYNEQFF. The CDR3 region has the DNA TGTGCCAGCAGTCCAGGACAGGGCGGCATCTCCTACAATGAGCAGTTCTTC. The whole variable domain, filled in from reference TRBV28 and TRBJ2-1, reads DVKVTQSSRYLVKRTGEKVFLECVQDMDHENMFWYRQDPGLGLRLIYFSYDVKMKEKGDIPEGYSVSREKKERFSLILESASTNQTSMYLCASSPGQGGISYNEQFFGPGTRLTVL.

This clone showed up just once. The V call is TRBV29-1, the J call TRBJ1-2; the D gene is possibly TRBD1 (5 bases). The germline CDR1 and CDR2 sequences are SQVTM and ANQGSEA. The CDR3 spans 15 residues. V was pared by 3 bases and J by 3 bases, with 17 bases between. In DNA, the CDR3 is TGCAGCGTTGACCAGGGCTCGAAAGGAGACTATGGCTACACCTTC. It translates to CSVDQGSKGDYGYTF. The full variable domain, with the rest looked up from reference TRBV29-1 and TRBJ1-2, is SAVISQKPSRDICQRGTSLTIQCQVDSQVTMMFWYRQQPGQSLTLIATANQGSEATYESGFVIDKFPISRPNLTFSTLTVSNMSPEDSSIYLCSVDQGSKGDYGYTFGSGTRLTVV.

The chain carries TRBV24-1 and TRBJ2-3; 10 positions match TRBD2. CDR1 KGHDR and CDR2 SFDVKD come from the germline V gene. Losses at the gene ends were 11 bases for V and 1 base for J; bases not matched to a gene: 5. The CDR3 runs to 14 residues. CDR3 nucleotide sequence: TGTGCCAGCAGCGGGAGGGCCGGCACAGATACGCAGTATTTT. The encoded protein is CASSGRAGTDTQYF.

The chain combines TRBV7-2 with TRBJ2-1; 8 bases fit TRBD2. From germline, CDR1 is SGHTA and CDR2 FQGNSA. Germline trimming cut 2 bases from V and 8 bases from J; bases unmatched to any gene: 11. The CDR3 is made up of 16 amino acids. For the CDR3, the DNA is TGTGCCAGCAGCTTAACCGGGACTAGAGGGAGTCATGAGCAGTTCTTC. It encodes CASSLTGTRGSHEQFF.